This TCR beta chain originates from a study of radiotherapy plus CTLA-4 blockade in lung cancer. Overall study: Of all patients, approximately 20% responded objectively and about 34% showed disease control.

Study-level results: Peripheral blood showed expansion of tumor-derived TCR clones after radiotherapy and ipilimumab. Reportedly, early blood T cell clone dynamics best predicted response, with interferon-beta.

A remark on this clone: Its cognate antigen is unknown.

Assay: immunoSEQ multiplex PCR; the TCRdb copy retains only in-frame clones and omits some. Here the sample spans over 30,000 clones, approximately 79% being singletons. Focal radiation with ipilimumab CTLA-4 blockade was given to patients with chemo-refractory metastatic non-small-cell lung cancer. The CDR3 runs 15 residues. Looked up from germline, CDR1 is SGDLS and CDR2 is YYNGEE. V shed 2 bases, J shed 6 bases, and the junction held 5 bases outside the gene matches. Material: peripheral blood, obtained from a patient treated with radiotherapy plus ipilimumab. V and J are TRBV9 and TRBJ2-2; 9 bases align to TRBD1. The TCR sequence derives from a human donor with non-small cell lung cancer that progressed on radiotherapy plus ipilimumab. This chain's CDR3 is CASSVLDRGAGELFF. The CDR3 DNA is TGTGCCAGCAGCGTCCTTGACAGGGGGGCCGGGGAGCTGTTTTTT.